Below are 4 T cell receptor beta chains sequenced from a single sample in a study of cytomegalovirus exposure and HLA in healthy donors. Both 60 Vbeta primers and 13 Jbeta primers went into the PCR. TCRdb's table, derived via immunoSEQ multiplex PCR, lists solely in-frame clones and lacks some. Of 30,000 to 35,000 clones in the sample, roughly 82% were seen once. The sequenced sample consisted of PBMCs. These receptors came from a woman aged 18-29 years in good health and CMV-seronegative.

This clone was seen only once. V gene TRBV6-5 combines with J gene TRBJ2-7; 11 bases align to TRBD2. Germline CDR1 is MNHEY and CDR2 is SVGAGI. V gave up 4 bases and J gave up 6 bases; unmatched junction bases: 5. The CDR3 spans 14 residues. The CDR3 sequence is CASSSLAGGTEQYF. The CDR3 coding sequence is TGTGCCAGCAGTTCATTAGCGGGAGGGACCGAGCAGTACTTC.

The V and J genes are TRBV2 and TRBJ2-2; 7 bases map to TRBD2. CDR1 and CDR2 from the germline V gene are SNHLY and FYNNEI. V dropped 0 bases and J dropped 4; count of bases not matched to a gene: 5. The CDR3 is 16 amino acids. CDR3: CASSEAHGGITGELFF. In DNA form, the CDR3 reads TGTGCCAGCAGTGAAGCCCACGGGGGGATCACCGGGGAGCTGTTTTTT.

The rearrangement joins TRBV27 to TRBJ1-5, with unresolved D. Trimming took 3 bases from V and 6 from J, leaving 9 bases between them. Germline CDR1 MNHEY, CDR2 SMNVEV (reference sequence). This CDR3 spans 13 amino acids. The CDR3 DNA reads TGTGCCAGCAGTTTTGGTCTCGGTCAGCCCCAGCATTTT. This gives the protein CASSFGLGQPQHF.

Only a few counts were recorded for this clone. This rearrangement joins TRBV7-2 to TRBJ2-3; the match to TRBD1 covers 7 bases. CDR1 SGHTA and CDR2 FQGNSA come from the germline V gene. The V gene end was trimmed by 5 bases and the J gene end by 3 bases; junction bases not matched to a gene: 2. The CDR3 has 13 residues. The CDR3 sequence: CASSPQGTDTQYF. DNA for the CDR3: TGTGCCAGCAGCCCACAGGGGACAGATACGCAGTATTTT.